This passage covers 21 T cell receptor beta chains from one sample sequenced in a study of shared clonotypes between healthy human individuals. Profiling relied on immunoSEQ multiplex PCR, and the TCRdb table lists in-frame clones only, not all of them. Of some 490,000 clones listed, 81% are singletons. Sequencing was carried out using PBMCs. These receptors all come from a woman aged 40 to 50 in good health. Some clones in this sample may be carry-over from other donors' samples.

The chain recombines TRBV6-4 with TRBJ2-2; no clear D. V was clipped by 0 bases and J by 6 bases, with 11 bases between them. Germline lookup yields CDR1 MRHNA and CDR2 SNTAGT. CDR3 size: 15 residues. The CDR3 sequence: CASSDSRSKSGELFF. The DNA of the CDR3 is TGTGCCAGCAGTGACTCGAGAAGTAAGTCCGGGGAGCTGTTTTTT.

The chain uses TRBV20-1 and TRBJ2-7; D unclear. Per the germline V gene, CDR1 is DFQATT and CDR2 is SNEGSKA (reference sequence). The CDR3 extends over 10 amino acids. Deletions cut 5 bases from V and 5 bases from J, with 7 bases between. The CDR3 loop is CSARVHEQYF. The CDR3 DNA follows: TGCAGTGCTCGGGTCCACGAGCAGTACTTC.

This clone was seen once. This chain uses TRBV7-2 with TRBJ1-2, with D possibly being TRBD1 (6 bases). V was trimmed by 5 bases and J by 5 bases, leaving 12 bases between them. The V gene's germline CDR1 is SGHTA and CDR2 FQGNSA. The CDR3 spans 13 residues. CDR3 in DNA: TGTGCCAGCAGCGCCGGACAGAGATATGGCTACACCTTC. It specifies CASSAGQRYGYTF. Variable domain in full (rest from reference TRBV7-2 and TRBJ1-2): GAGVSQSPSNKVTEKGKDVELRCDPISGHTALYWYRQSLGQGLEFLIYFQGNSAPDKSGLPSDRFSAERTGGSVSTLTIQRTQQEDSAVYLCASSAGQRYGYTFGSGTRLTVV.

As for this clone: With a much larger clone just one base away, this may be a read error. This sequence joins TRBV5-5 and TRBJ1-2; no reliable D call. In germline, CDR1 is SGHKS, CDR2 YYEKEE (reference sequence). The CDR3 runs 13 residues. This chain's CDR3 is CASSPQPNYSYTF. CDR3 coding DNA: TGTGCCAGCAGCCCCCAGCCTAACTATAGCTACACCTTC.

On this clone: A read error is the likely source, as a far larger clone sits one nucleotide away. Other DNA sequences within the sample encode an identical CDR3. The CDR3 nucleotides read TGTGCCTGGAGTACCGGGACACTAAATCAGCCCCAGCACTTT. This sequence encodes CAWSTGTLNQPQHF. The chain has TRBV30 and TRBJ1-5; TRBD1 is a possible D gene (6 bases). The CDR3 runs 14 residues. Germline-derived CDR1 and CDR2 are GTSNPN and SVGIG (reference sequence).

The chain is built from TRBV5-1 and TRBJ2-3; 14 nucleotides match TRBD2. Germline V gives CDR1 SGHRS, CDR2 YFSETQ. The CDR3 has 18 residues. V gave up 4 bases and J gave up 5 bases; unmatched junction bases: 12. This CDR3 reads CASSVTGTSGSGGDTQYF. CDR3 coding DNA: TGCGCCAGCAGCGTAACCGGGACTAGCGGGAGTGGGGGAGATACGCAGTATTTT. The full variable domain, in which reference TRBV5-1 and TRBJ2-3 provide the parts outside the CDR3, is KAGVTQTPRYLIKTRGQQVTLSCSPISGHRSVSWYQQTPGQGLQFLFEYFSETQRNKGNFPGRFSGRQFSNSRSEMNVSTLELGDSALYLCASSVTGTSGSGGDTQYFGPGTRLTVL.

This clone has just a few counts. The sample contains more than one DNA sequence encoding this CDR3. This chain joins TRBV7-2 and TRBJ2-7; D gene unclear. Germline V lookup: CDR1 SGHTA, CDR2 FQGNSA. Trimming removed 0 bases from V and 0 bases from J, with 9 bases in between. The CDR3 contains 15 residues. CDR3 residues: CASSLAGRSSYEQYF. The CDR3 nucleotides read TGTGCCAGCAGCTTAGCGGGCAGGAGCTCCTACGAGCAGTACTTC.

A note on this clone: This may arise from a read error, as a much more abundant clone is one base away. Different DNA sequences within this sample yield the same CDR3. As DNA, the CDR3 is TGTGCCAGCAGCGGTCCACGCTGGACAGGGGGCACCCCAGAACAAGCTAACTATGGCTACACCTTC. Translated, it gives CASSGPRWTGGTPEQANYGYTF. The rearrangement links TRBV9 to TRBJ1-2; 11 nucleotides align to TRBD1. Per the germline V gene, CDR1 is SGDLS and CDR2 is YYNGEE. The trim removed 3 bases at V and 0 bases at J, leaving 22 bases unmatched. The CDR3 has 22 residues.

The chain combines TRBV10-2 with TRBJ2-1, with 13 bases identical to TRBD2. V was pared by 7 bases and J by 4 bases, with 4 bases of the junction left unmatched. Germline V gives CDR1 WSHSY, CDR2 SAAADI. The length of the CDR3 is 15 residues. CDR3 protein: CASTPGLAGYNEQFF. CDR3 nucleotide sequence: TGCGCCAGCACCCCGGGACTAGCGGGATACAATGAGCAGTTCTTC.

This chain joins TRBV29-1 and TRBJ2-5; TRBD1 matches 9 bases. Germline assignment: CDR1 SQVTM and CDR2 ANQGSEA. The junction had 7 bases not matched to a gene; V was cut back by 7 bases and J by 4 bases. The CDR3 runs 13 residues. The CDR3 spells CSGGQGMRETQYF. The CDR3 DNA is TGCAGCGGTGGACAGGGGATGAGAGAGACCCAGTACTTC.

As for this clone: The likely explanation is a read error, given a far larger clone one base away. This sequence joins TRBV28 and TRBJ2-3; D gene uncertain. CDR1 MDHEN and CDR2 SYDVKM come from the germline V gene. The CDR3 covers 13 residues. The CDR3, as DNA: TGTGCCAGCAGTCTTCAGATCACAGATACGCATTATTTT. It codes for CASSLQITDTHYF. Together with reference TRBV28 and TRBJ2-3, the CDR3 gives the full variable domain: DVKVTQSSRYLVKRTGEKVFLECVQDMDHENMFWYRQDPGLGLRLIYFSYDVKMKEKGDIPEGYSVSREKKERFSLILESASTNQTSMYLCASSLQITDTHYFGPGTRLTVL.

This clone was recorded at least ten times. Other DNA sequences of this sample code for an identical CDR3. The gene calls are TRBV9 and TRBJ2-6; the match to TRBD1 covers 9 bases. Trimming took 2 bases from V and 4 from J; bases not matched to a gene: 13. CDR1 is SGDLS and CDR2 is YYNGEE in the germline V gene. The length of the CDR3 is 19 residues. Written as DNA, the CDR3 is TGTGCCAGCAGCGTTTCCGCCGGGACAGGGAGAGCGGGGGCCAACGTCCTGACTTTC. Translating it yields CASSVSAGTGRAGANVLTF. Supplemented by reference TRBV9 and TRBJ2-6, the full variable domain reads DSGVTQTPKHLITATGQRVTLRCSPRSGDLSVYWYQQSLDQGLQFLIQYYNGEERAKGNILERFSAQQFPDLHSELNLSSLELGDSALYFCASSVSAGTGRAGANVLTFGAGSRLTVL.

The chain joins TRBV18 to TRBJ2-7; TRBD2 agrees at 13 bases. This CDR3 has 15 residues. Per germline, CDR1 KGHSH and CDR2 LQKENI. After removal of 2 bases from V and 6 bases from J, the junction contained 4 bases not matched to a gene. The CDR3 is CASSPWTSGSAEQYF. The CDR3, as DNA: TGTGCCAGCTCACCATGGACTAGCGGGAGTGCCGAGCAGTACTTC. The whole variable domain, remainder taken from reference TRBV18 and TRBJ2-7, is NAGVMQNPRHLVRRRGQEARLRCSPMKGHSHVYWYRQLPEEGLKFMVYLQKENIIDESGMPKERFSAEFPKEGPSILRIQQVVRGDSAAYFCASSPWTSGSAEQYFGPGTRLTVT.

The chain combines TRBV6-1 with TRBJ2-7; the match to TRBD2 covers 13 bases. Germline CDR1 and CDR2: MNHNS and SASEGT. This CDR3 comprises 16 residues. The ends lost 2 bases at V and 5 bases at J; junction bases unmatched: 6. CDR3 nucleotides: TGTGCCAGCAGTGAATCGACTAGCGGGAGGAGCCACGAGCAGTACTTC. It codes for CASSESTSGRSHEQYF.

This clone was detected many times. The same CDR3 is also encoded by other DNA sequences in this sample. The J gene is TRBJ2-5, the V gene TRBV18; D may correspond to TRBD1 or TRBD2 (5 bases each). Germline V gene lookup returns CDR1 KGHSH and CDR2 LQKENI. Between the trimmed V and J ends, which lost 3 bases and 5 bases, there was a span of 10 bases. The CDR3 consists of 13 residues. CDR3: CASSPRDGETQYF. The CDR3 region has the DNA TGTGCCAGCTCACCCAGGGACGGGGAGACCCAGTACTTC.

This clone appeared many times. The V gene is TRBV10-2, the J gene TRBJ2-1; TRBD2 matches 15 bases. Per the germline V gene, CDR1 is WSHSY and CDR2 is SAAADI. J gave up 7 bases and V 1 base, and 5 bases lay outside the gene matches. CDR3 length: 17 amino acids. CDR3 amino acids: CASSEFRTSGRANEQFF. CDR3 DNA: TGCGCCAGCAGTGAGTTCCGGACTAGCGGGAGGGCGAATGAGCAGTTCTTC.

The chain has TRBV5-4 and TRBJ1-2; TRBD1 agrees at 10 bases. The V and J ends lost 7 bases and 7 bases, in that order; junction bases with no gene match: 16. Per the germline V gene, CDR1 is SGHNT and CDR2 is YYREEE (reference sequence). This CDR3 region has 16 residues. CDR3 sequence (DNA): TGTGCCAGCGCGACAGGAGGGGGACAGGGGAAAAGTGGCTACACCTTC. Its protein is CASATGGGQGKSGYTF.

The V and J genes are TRBV5-6 and TRBJ2-5; a possible D gene is TRBD1 (5 bases). V was shortened by 1 base and J by 5 bases, with 12 bases between the two germline ends. Germline CDR1 SGHDT, CDR2 YYEEEE. The CDR3 has 14 amino acids. CDR3: CASSLRQGWETQYF. CDR3 DNA sequence: TGTGCCAGCAGCTTGAGGCAGGGCTGGGAGACCCAGTACTTC.

The V gene is TRBV6-5, the J gene TRBJ1-1; no reliable D call. The CDR3 spans 15 residues. The V end was cut by 0 bases, the J end by 2 bases, with 10 bases between. Germline CDR1 reads MNHEY; CDR2 reads SVGAGI. In DNA, the CDR3 is TGTGCCAGCAGTTACTCGCCAGAACGTAACACTGAAGCTTTCTTT. Its translation: CASSYSPERNTEAFF.

The CDR3 sequence is CASSLGAAGGPKQYF. Here the CDR3 DNA reads TGTGCCAGCAGCCTTGGGGCAGCGGGAGGGCCCAAGCAGTACTTC. The J gene is TRBJ2-7, the V gene TRBV5-6; 10 bases map to TRBD2. The CDR3 extends over 15 amino acids. Germline V CDR1 and CDR2: SGHDT, YYEEEE. V shed 4 bases and J 8 bases; nucleotides not matched to a gene: 12. The full variable domain, its missing parts supplied by reference TRBV5-6 and TRBJ2-7, is DAGVTQSPTHLIKTRGQQVTLRCSPKSGHDTVSWYQQALGQGPQFIFQYYEEEERQRGNFPDRFSGHQFPNYSSELNVNALLLGDSALYLCASSLGAAGGPKQYFGPGTRLTVT.

The rearrangement links TRBV28 to TRBJ1-2; D is unclear. This CDR3 comprises 13 residues. Germline CDR1 and CDR2: MDHEN and SYDVKM. With 5 bases removed from V and 8 bases from J, the gap between germline ends came to 15 bases. The CDR3 region is CASSLTRAGGYTF. The CDR3 DNA reads TGTGCCAGCAGTCTGACTAGGGCAGGAGGCTACACCTTC.